Listed below are T cell receptor beta chains from one sample, sequenced in a study of T-cell memory formation after mild COVID-19. Each CDR3 protein gets one entry after TCRdb re-called the 5' RACE reads with MiXCR. The sample comprises roughly 480,000 distinct CDR3 sequences, about 23% of which are singletons, and around 12% rests with the top ten. Sequencing was done on a sample of PBMCs or a T cell subset sorted from them (not recorded which). The receptors here all came from an adult woman who had mild COVID-19 (a few samples of this study predate the infection). Cell type and time point are not known. Each CDR3 is given with its conserved first and last residue. The D gene is left open where the match is weak. Rows give clone size only sometimes, using once, few, many, or a class for an expanded clone.

CDR3 | DNA | J | length | D | size | V
CASSWQGRWGTGELFF | TGTGCCAGCAGCTGGCAGGGGCGATGGGGGACCGGGGAGCTGTTTTTT | TRBJ2-2 | 16 | NA | NA | TRBV7-9
CATSVGGRYTDTQYF | TGTGCCACCAGTGTTGGCGGACGTTACACAGATACGCAGTATTTT | TRBJ2-3 | 15 | NA | NA | TRBV24-1
CASSPDRVIAVVKSPLHF | TGTGCCAGCAGCCCGGACAGGGTAATTGCTGTGGTAAAATCACCCCTCCACTTT | TRBJ1-6 | 18 | TRBD1 | many | TRBV4-2
CSATLSGRSTDTQYF | TGCAGTGCTACCCTTAGCGGGAGGAGCACAGATACGCAGTATTTT | TRBJ2-3 | 15 | TRBD2 | few | TRBV20-1
CASSSSPVSSGNTIYF | TGCGCCAGCAGCTCCAGTCCCGTGTCCTCTGGAAACACCATATATTTT | TRBJ1-3 | 16 | NA | NA | TRBV5-1
CATSELAGEQFF | TGTGCCACCAGCGAACTAGCTGGTGAGCAGTTCTTC | TRBJ2-1 | 12 | NA | NA | TRBV24-1
CSTLTPNTGELFF | TGCAGTACCTTGACACCGAACACCGGGGAGCTGTTTTTT | TRBJ2-2 | 13 | NA | few | TRBV20-1
CASKTSGQNTGELFF | TGTGCCAGCAAAACAAGCGGACAGAACACCGGGGAGCTGTTTTTT | TRBJ2-2 | 15 | NA | many | TRBV2
CASTPQGGTNTGELFF | TGTGCCAGCACTCCCCAGGGGGGAACGAACACCGGGGAGCTGTTTTTT | TRBJ2-2 | 16 | NA | few | TRBV12-3/TRBV12-4
CASSVQTYEQYF | TGTGCCAGCAGCGTCCAAACGTACGAGCAGTACTTC | TRBJ2-7 | 12 | NA | NA | TRBV7-2
CASSQEDYLTDTQYF | TGCGCCAGCAGCCAAGAAGACTACCTCACAGATACGCAGTATTTT | TRBJ2-3 | 15 | NA | NA | TRBV4-3
CASSQFRKDQPQHF | TGCGCCAGCAGTCAATTTAGGAAGGACCAGCCCCAGCATTTT | TRBJ1-5 | 14 | NA | NA | TRBV23-1
CAWRTRREGRYEQFF | TGTGCCTGGAGGACGAGGCGGGAGGGAAGGTATGAGCAGTTCTTC | TRBJ2-1 | 15 | TRBD2 | many | TRBV30